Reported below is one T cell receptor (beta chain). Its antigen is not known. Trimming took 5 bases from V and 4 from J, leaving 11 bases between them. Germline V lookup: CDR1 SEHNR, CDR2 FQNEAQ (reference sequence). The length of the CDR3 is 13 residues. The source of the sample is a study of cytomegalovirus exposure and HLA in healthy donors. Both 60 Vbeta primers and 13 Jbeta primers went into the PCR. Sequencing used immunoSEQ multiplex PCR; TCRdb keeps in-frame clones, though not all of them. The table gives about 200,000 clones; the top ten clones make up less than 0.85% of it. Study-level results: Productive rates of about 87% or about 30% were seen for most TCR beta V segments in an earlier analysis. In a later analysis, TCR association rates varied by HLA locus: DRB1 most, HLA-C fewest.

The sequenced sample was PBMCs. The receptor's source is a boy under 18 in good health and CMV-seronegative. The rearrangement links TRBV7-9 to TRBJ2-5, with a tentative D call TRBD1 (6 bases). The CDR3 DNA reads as TGTGCCAGCAGCGACGGGACATCAGAGACCCAGTACTTC. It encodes CASSDGTSETQYF.